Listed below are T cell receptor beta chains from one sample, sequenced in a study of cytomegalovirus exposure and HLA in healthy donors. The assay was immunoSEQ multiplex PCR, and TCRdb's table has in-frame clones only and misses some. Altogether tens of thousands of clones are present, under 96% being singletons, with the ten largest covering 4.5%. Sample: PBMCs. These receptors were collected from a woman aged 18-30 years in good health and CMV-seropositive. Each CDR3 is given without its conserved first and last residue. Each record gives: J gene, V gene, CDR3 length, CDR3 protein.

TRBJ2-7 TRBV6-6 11 ASSYVPGYEQY
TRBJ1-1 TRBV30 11 AWSVGAGYEAF
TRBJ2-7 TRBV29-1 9 SVTGPGEQY
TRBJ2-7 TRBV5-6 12 ASSLPSGTYEQY
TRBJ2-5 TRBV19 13 ASSIRTSGQETQY
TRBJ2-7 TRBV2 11 ASGTSGRHEQY
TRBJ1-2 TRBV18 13 ASSAGTIDNYGYT
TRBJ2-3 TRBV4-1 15 ASSHKAPGLATDTQY
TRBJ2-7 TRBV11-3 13 ASSRGGRDSYEQY
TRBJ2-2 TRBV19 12 ASQPGLATGELF
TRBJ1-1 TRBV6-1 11 ASSPQTVAEAF
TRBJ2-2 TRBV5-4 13 ASSLSLANTGELF
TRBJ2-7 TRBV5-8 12 ASSLVQGATEQY
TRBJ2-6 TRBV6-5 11 ASTNGGANVLT
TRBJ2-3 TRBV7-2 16 ASSLARLAGVGTDTQY
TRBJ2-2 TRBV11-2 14 ASSLGAGANTGELF
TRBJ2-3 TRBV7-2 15 ASSLGGGSSGTDTQY
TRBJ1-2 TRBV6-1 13 ASSEGGRTADGYT
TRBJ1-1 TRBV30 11 AWSVGAQRGAF
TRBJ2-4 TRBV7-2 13 ASSLGGWAKNIQY
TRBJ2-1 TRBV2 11 ASSRPGGNEQF
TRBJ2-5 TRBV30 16 ACSGLAGGSPRGETQY
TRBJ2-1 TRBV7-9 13 ASRTAAGEYNEQF
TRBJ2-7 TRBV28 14 ASSSYGLAGTYEQY
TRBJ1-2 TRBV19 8 ASMGDRYT
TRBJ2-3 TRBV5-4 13 ASSWGVGMPDTQY
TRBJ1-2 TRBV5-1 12 ASSLAGRGSGYT
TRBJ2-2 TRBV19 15 ASSMPGQGAYTGELF
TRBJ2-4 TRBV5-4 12 ASSPRAAKNIQY